Listed here are 21 T cell receptor beta chains from one sample, sequenced in a study of Ad26.COV2.S vaccination and SARS-CoV-2 variants. Sample treatment: 15 to 20 received Ad26.COV2.S at low or high dose, single or two shots; a few received placebo; per-sample allocation not given. The samples date from day 63 after the first vaccine or placebo injection. This table comes from immunoSEQ multiplex PCR, and its TCRdb copy is limited to in-frame clones, with some not included. The table lists roughly 700,000 clones, about 90% of them singletons, with about 1.5% in the top ten. The input for sequencing was peripheral blood, taken in a trial of Ad26.COV2.S vaccine versus placebo. These receptors all stem from a person between 18 and 60 years old who received the Ad26.COV2.S COVID-19 vaccine or a placebo.

This clone was found many times. DNA of the CDR3: TGTGCCAGCAGTGAATTGGGGGGTAATCAGCCCCAGCATTTT. Translation gives CASSELGGNQPQHF. The rearrangement uses TRBV2 and TRBJ1-5; the D gene is possibly TRBD1 (5 bases). The germline CDR1 and CDR2 sequences are SNHLY and FYNNEI. The CDR3 has 14 residues. Trimming took off 2 bases at V and 4 bases at J, with 9 bases between the two ends.

In its sample, this clone was seen a few times. The chain joins TRBV10-3 to TRBJ1-2; the D is unclear. Germline assignment: CDR1 ENHRY and CDR2 SYGVKD. The CDR3 sequence is 11 residues long. The V gene lost 7 bases and the J gene lost 3 bases, with 6 bases spanning the gap. CDR3 sequence: CAITTDYGYTF. For the CDR3, the DNA is TGTGCCATCACAACAGACTATGGCTACACCTTC.

The chain carries TRBV4-1 and TRBJ2-4; possibly TRBD1 or TRBD2 for D (6 bases each). This CDR3 has 19 residues. The germline V and J ends were trimmed by 8 bases and 2 bases, with 28 bases remaining between them. From germline, CDR1 is MGHRA and CDR2 YSYEKL. The chain's CDR3 is CASLKRASESRGSKNIQYF. The DNA for the CDR3 is TGCGCCAGCCTTAAGAGGGCTAGCGAGTCTAGGGGGTCCAAAAACATTCAGTACTTC.

The V gene is TRBV7-8, the J gene TRBJ2-5; unclear D gene. V shed 5 bases and J shed 8 bases, with 9 bases lying between them. The V gene's germline CDR1 is SGHVS and CDR2 FQNEAQ. The CDR3 length is 11 residues. The CDR3 spells CASSPWPTQYF. The CDR3 DNA follows: TGTGCCAGCAGCCCTTGGCCTACCCAGTACTTC.

The chain links TRBV7-9 to TRBJ2-2; a possible D gene is TRBD2 (5 bases). Germline CDR1 SEHNR, CDR2 FQNEAQ (reference sequence). Trimming shortened V by 5 bases and J by 7 bases, and 11 bases separated the two germline ends. The CDR3 covers 13 residues. CDR3 nucleotides: TGTGCCAGCAGCAGGGAGCTTGTCGGGGAGCTGTTTTTT. Translating it yields CASSRELVGELFF.

This clone appeared once. The V and J genes are TRBV5-6 and TRBJ2-7; a possible D gene is TRBD2 (5 bases). This CDR3 has 15 amino acids. From germline, CDR1 is SGHDT and CDR2 YYEEEE. V lost 2 bases and J 3 bases, leaving 15 bases between the germline ends. CDR3 region: CASSFWSSSVYEQYF. The CDR3 nucleotides read TGTGCCAGCAGCTTCTGGAGCAGTAGCGTCTACGAGCAGTACTTC.

The chain has TRBV9 and TRBJ2-2; D unclear. The ends were cut back, 4 bases at V and 3 bases at J, with 19 bases in the middle. This CDR3 region has 17 residues. Per the germline V gene, CDR1 is SGDLS and CDR2 is YYNGEE. The DNA for the CDR3 is TGTGCCAGCAGCTCTCCCCTTGGGTTCCCACACACCGGGGAGCTGTTTTTT. The encoded protein is CASSSPLGFPHTGELFF.

The chain carries TRBV18 and TRBJ2-7; 10 positions match TRBD1. Germline-derived CDR1 and CDR2 are KGHSH and LQKENI. V gave up 6 bases and J gave up 1 base; unmatched junction bases: 6. This CDR3 contains 15 residues. Here the CDR3 reads CASSSGTGESYEQYF. Written as DNA, the CDR3 is TGTGCCAGCTCCTCCGGGACAGGGGAGTCCTACGAGCAGTACTTC.

The rearrangement uses TRBV7-2 and TRBJ2-5; D uncertain. V gave up 3 bases and J gave up 1 base, with 12 bases separating them. The CDR3 has 15 residues. Germline V gene data show CDR1 as SGHTA and CDR2 as FQGNSA. The CDR3 coding sequence is TGTGCCAGCAGCTTGTATGGCGCAACCCAAGAGACCCAGTACTTC. Amino acids: CASSLYGATQETQYF.

V gene TRBV24-1 combines with J gene TRBJ2-2; 9 bases are a match to TRBD2. V lost 5 bases to trimming and J lost 9 bases; unmatched junction nucleotides: 12. Germline values: CDR1 KGHDR, CDR2 SFDVKD. The CDR3 runs 16 residues. CDR3 sequence: CATSGSGTSSNRELFF. The CDR3 DNA is TGTGCCACCAGTGGCTCCGGGACTAGCTCCAACCGGGAGCTGTTTTTT.

V and J are TRBV10-3 and TRBJ2-7; D may be TRBD2 (6 bases). V dropped 6 bases and J dropped 7 bases, with 10 bases sitting between them. This CDR3 region has 11 residues. Germline V gene lookup returns CDR1 ENHRY and CDR2 SYGVKD. CDR3 nucleotide sequence: TGTGCCATCAGGGCGGGGTTGGAGCAGTACTTC. It codes for CAIRAGLEQYF.

This clone was seen a few times. V usage is TRBV7-9 and J usage is TRBJ2-1, with 9 bases fitting TRBD1. Trimming at V came to 7 bases and at J to 3 bases, leaving 4 bases not matched to a gene. The CDR3 consists of 14 residues. Germline V gene sequence: CDR1 SEHNR, CDR2 FQNEAQ (reference sequence). The CDR3 nucleotides are TGTGCCAGCACCTCGACAGGGGGCTACAATGAGCAGTTCTTC. This translates into CASTSTGGYNEQFF. Full variable domain (outside the CDR3, taken from reference TRBV7-9 and TRBJ2-1): DTGVSQNPRHKITKRGQNVTFRCDPISEHNRLYWYRQTLGQGPEFLTYFQNEAQLEKSRLLSDRFSAERPKGSFSTLEIQRTEQGDSAMYLCASTSTGGYNEQFFGPGTRLTVL.

The CDR3, as DNA: TGTGCCTGGAGTGTAGGGGTCCGGTATGGCTACACCTTC. It specifies CAWSVGVRYGYTF. The chain recombines TRBV30 with TRBJ1-2; D possibly corresponds to TRBD1 (5 bases). Germline values: CDR1 GTSNPN, CDR2 SVGIG (reference sequence). The CDR3 extends over 13 amino acids. The V gene lost 0 bases and the J gene lost 5 bases, with 10 bases spanning the gap.

The rearrangement joins TRBV30 to TRBJ1-2; D may be TRBD1 (5 bases). The V gene's germline CDR1 is GTSNPN and CDR2 SVGIG (reference sequence). The length of the CDR3 is 14 residues. Between the trimmed V and J ends, which lost 4 bases and 2 bases, there was a span of 14 bases. The CDR3 DNA is TGTGCCTGGACCCGGGGACCTCTGAACTATGGCTACACCTTC. Its translation: CAWTRGPLNYGYTF.

The rearrangement joins TRBV5-1 to TRBJ1-1; D unresolved. Deletions cut 0 bases from V and 1 base from J, with 10 bases between. Germline V gene data show CDR1 as SGHRS and CDR2 as YFSETQ. The CDR3 has 15 amino acids. CDR3 amino acids: CASSLGGGQNTEAFF. DNA for the CDR3: TGCGCCAGCAGCTTGGGGGGAGGGCAGAACACTGAAGCTTTCTTT.

The chain has TRBV19 and TRBJ1-2; 10 bases align to TRBD1. The CDR3 has 12 residues. Trimming removed 7 bases from V and 8 bases from J; junction bases left unmatched: 4. In germline, CDR1 is LNHDA, CDR2 SQIVND (reference sequence). As DNA, the CDR3 is TGTGCCAGTAATCGACAGGGGGCCGGCTACACCTTC. Translation gives CASNRQGAGYTF.

V gene TRBV30 combines with J gene TRBJ1-2; unclear D gene. Trimming left V 2 bases short and J 6 bases short, with 13 bases between. The CDR3 sequence is 13 residues long. Germline CDR1 reads GTSNPN; CDR2 reads SVGIG (reference sequence). The CDR3 region is CAWSSFFPNGYTF. The CDR3 DNA is TGTGCCTGGAGTTCCTTTTTTCCCAATGGCTACACCTTC. The full variable domain, in which reference TRBV30 and TRBJ1-2 provide the parts outside the CDR3, is SQTIHQWPATLVQPVGSPLSLECTVEGTSNPNLYWYRQAAGRGLQLLFYSVGIGQISSEVPQNLSASRPQDRQFILSSKKLLLSDSGFYLCAWSSFFPNGYTFGSGTRLTVV.

This chain connects TRBV27 to TRBJ2-3, with 12 bases fitting TRBD2. J lost 0 bases, V lost 2 bases, and 9 bases had no gene match. The germline V gene has CDR1 MNHEY and CDR2 SMNVEV (reference sequence). The CDR3 length is 19 residues. CDR3 in amino acids: CASSLRFLAGGGSTDTQYF. CDR3 coding DNA: TGTGCCAGCAGTTTACGCTTCCTAGCGGGAGGGGGTAGCACAGATACGCAGTATTTT.

J is TRBJ2-2 and V is TRBV5-6, with D perhaps TRBD2 (5 bases). CDR1 and CDR2 from the germline V gene are SGHDT and YYEEEE. Trimming removed 2 bases from V and 3 bases from J, with 11 bases in between. There are 15 residues in the CDR3. This CDR3 reads CASSFRGSYTGELFF. CDR3 DNA sequence: TGTGCCAGCAGCTTTAGAGGGAGCTACACCGGGGAGCTGTTTTTT.

The V call is TRBV24-1, the J call TRBJ2-2, with 7 positions matching TRBD1. The germline V gene encodes CDR1 KGHDR and CDR2 SFDVKD. The V gene end was trimmed by 4 bases and the J gene end by 4 bases; junction bases not matched to a gene: 5. The CDR3 sequence is 15 residues long. The CDR3 bases are TGTGCCACCAGTGAGGCAGGGGGAATCACCGGGGAGCTGTTTTTT. It is translated as CATSEAGGITGELFF.

This sequence joins TRBV18 and TRBJ2-5; TRBD1 matches 10 bases. The germline gives CDR1 KGHSH, CDR2 LQKENI. V lost 8 bases and J lost 7; bases outside the gene matches: 10. This CDR3 contains 14 residues. CDR3 sequence: CASTGGQGPSTQYF. DNA of the CDR3: TGTGCCAGCACAGGGGGACAGGGGCCCTCGACCCAGTACTTC.